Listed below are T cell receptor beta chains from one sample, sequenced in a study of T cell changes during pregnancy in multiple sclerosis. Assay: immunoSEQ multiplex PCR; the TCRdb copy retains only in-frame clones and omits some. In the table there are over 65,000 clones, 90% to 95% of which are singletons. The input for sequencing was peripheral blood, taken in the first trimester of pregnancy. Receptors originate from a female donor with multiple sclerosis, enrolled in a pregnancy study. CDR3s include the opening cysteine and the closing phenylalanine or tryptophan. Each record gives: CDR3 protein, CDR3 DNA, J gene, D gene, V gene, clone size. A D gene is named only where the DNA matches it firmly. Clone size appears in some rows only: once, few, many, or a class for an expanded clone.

CDR3: CASQRGRSGNTIYF
DNA: TGTGCCAGCCAAAGAGGCCGCTCTGGAAACACCATATATTTT
J: TRBJ1-3
D: -
V: TRBV2
size: few

CDR3: CASSSLDAVDWGTDTQYF
DNA: TGTGCCAGCTCATCCCTCGACGCCGTCGACTGGGGCACAGATACGCAGTATTTT
J: TRBJ2-3
D: -
V: TRBV18
size: -

CDR3: CASSFAGQSPTYEQYF
DNA: TGTGCCAGCAGCTTCGCAGGACAGTCCCCGACCTACGAGCAGTACTTC
J: TRBJ2-7
D: -
V: TRBV7-6
size: -

CDR3: CASSPRTASDYGYTF
DNA: TGTGCCAGCAGCCCCCGGACTGCTTCAGACTATGGCTACACCTTC
J: TRBJ1-2
D: -
V: TRBV14
size: once

CDR3: CASSYSGRGGFYEQYF
DNA: TGTGCCAGCAGTTACTCAGGGCGGGGGGGGTTCTACGAGCAGTACTTC
J: TRBJ2-7
D: TRBD2
V: TRBV6-6
size: -

CDR3: CASSPGLQTHEQFF
DNA: TGCGCCAGCAGCCCGGGACTGCAAACCCATGAGCAGTTCTTC
J: TRBJ2-1
D: -
V: TRBV5-1
size: -

CDR3: CASSIRQDRVSPLHF
DNA: TGTGCCAGTAGTATAAGACAGGACCGAGTTTCACCCCTCCACTTT
J: TRBJ1-6
D: -
V: TRBV19
size: -

CDR3: CASSLRPATNEKLFF
DNA: TGTGCCAGCAGCTTGAGGCCTGCAACTAATGAAAAACTGTTTTTT
J: TRBJ1-4
D: -
V: TRBV7-2
size: -

CDR3: CASSSGTEETQYF
DNA: TGTGCCAGCAGCTCAGGGACAGAAGAGACCCAGTACTTC
J: TRBJ2-5
D: TRBD1
V: TRBV11-3
size: -

CDR3: CASRITGTGGTGELFF
DNA: TGTGCCAGCAGGATAACCGGGACAGGGGGCACCGGGGAGCTGTTTTTT
J: TRBJ2-2
D: TRBD1
V: TRBV7-2
size: -

CDR3: CASSSGTEYSYEQYF
DNA: TGCGCCAGCAGCTCCGGGACAGAATACTCCTACGAGCAGTACTTC
J: TRBJ2-7
D: TRBD1
V: TRBV5-1
size: once

CDR3: CASSSITIHTDTQYF
DNA: TGTGCCAGCAGCTCGATAACTATCCACACAGATACGCAGTATTTT
J: TRBJ2-3
D: -
V: TRBV7-9
size: -

CDR3: CASSAPPDTEAFF
DNA: TGTGCCAGCAGCGCCCCACCAGACACTGAAGCTTTCTTT
J: TRBJ1-1
D: -
V: TRBV7-3
size: -

CDR3: CASSSVRGRLANYGYTF
DNA: TGTGCCAGTAGTAGTGTTCGAGGCCGTCTAGCTAACTATGGCTACACCTTC
J: TRBJ1-2
D: -
V: TRBV19
size: -

CDR3: CASIKRGMTNEKLFF
DNA: TGTGCCAGCATAAAGAGGGGGATGACTAATGAAAAACTGTTTTTT
J: TRBJ1-4
D: -
V: TRBV2
size: -

CDR3: CASRTASYGYTF
DNA: TGTGCCAGTAGGACAGCCTCCTATGGCTACACCTTC
J: TRBJ1-2
D: -
V: TRBV19
size: once

CDR3: CASSLSAKARETQYF
DNA: TGTGCCAGCAGTTTGTCAGCGAAGGCGCGAGAGACCCAGTACTTC
J: TRBJ2-5
D: -
V: TRBV27
size: -

CDR3: CASSFDRPATNTEAFF
DNA: TGTGCCAGCAGTTTTGACAGGCCAGCGACGAACACTGAAGCTTTCTTT
J: TRBJ1-1
D: -
V: TRBV6-5
size: -

CDR3: CASSFLEPTGISYNEQFF
DNA: TGTGCCAGCAGCTTCCTCGAGCCGACAGGGATCTCCTACAATGAGCAGTTCTTC
J: TRBJ2-1
D: TRBD1
V: TRBV7-6
size: -

CDR3: CASSLGIGLAGYNEQFF
DNA: TGCGCCAGCAGCTTGGGAATAGGGCTAGCGGGATACAATGAGCAGTTCTTC
J: TRBJ2-1
D: TRBD2
V: TRBV5-1
size: -

CDR3: CASSIDLEQGAFNEQYF
DNA: TGTGCCAGTAGTATAGATCTGGAACAGGGGGCTTTCAACGAGCAGTACTTC
J: TRBJ2-7
D: TRBD1
V: TRBV19
size: once

CDR3: CASSRGDRGTEAFF
DNA: TGTGCCAGCAGCCGCGGGGACAGGGGGACTGAAGCTTTCTTT
J: TRBJ1-1
D: TRBD1
V: TRBV7-6
size: few

CDR3: CASSLVSNQPQHF
DNA: TGTGCCAGCAGCTTAGTTTCGAATCAGCCCCAGCATTTT
J: TRBJ1-5
D: -
V: TRBV7-2
size: -

CDR3: CASSKGLAGQETQYF
DNA: TGCGCCAGCAGCAAGGGACTAGCGGGACAAGAGACCCAGTACTTC
J: TRBJ2-5
D: TRBD2
V: TRBV4-1
size: -

CDR3: CASSFPPGLAGVESYEQYF
DNA: TGTGCCAGCAGCTTCCCCCCGGGACTAGCGGGAGTAGAGTCCTACGAGCAGTACTTC
J: TRBJ2-7
D: TRBD2
V: TRBV7-8
size: -

CDR3: CASTIRTLVGTEAFF
DNA: TGTGCCAGCACTATAAGGACTCTGGTCGGGACTGAAGCTTTCTTT
J: TRBJ1-1
D: -
V: TRBV2
size: -

CDR3: CASNPDRSQPQHF
DNA: TGTGCCAGCAATCCGGACAGGAGTCAGCCCCAGCATTTT
J: TRBJ1-5
D: TRBD1
V: TRBV28
size: -

CDR3: CASSLRLAGGRDTQYF
DNA: TGTGCCAGCAGCTTACGTCTAGCGGGGGGTCGAGATACGCAGTATTTT
J: TRBJ2-3
D: TRBD2
V: TRBV11-3
size: -

CDR3: CASSQGGGSYEQYF
DNA: TGTGCCAGCAGCCAAGGCGGGGGATCCTACGAGCAGTACTTC
J: TRBJ2-7
D: TRBD2
V: TRBV4-2
size: once

CDR3: CASSLSAGDTDTQYF
DNA: TGTGCCAGCAGCTTATCAGCGGGGGACACAGATACGCAGTATTTT
J: TRBJ2-3
D: TRBD2
V: TRBV7-3
size: -

CDR3: CASSIGPTFPNEKLFF
DNA: TGTGCCAGTAGTATTGGGCCCACGTTCCCTAATGAAAAACTGTTTTTT
J: TRBJ1-4
D: -
V: TRBV19
size: -

CDR3: CASSQDNRADGYTF
DNA: TGTGCCAGCAGCCAAGACAACAGGGCCGATGGCTACACCTTC
J: TRBJ1-2
D: -
V: TRBV4-2
size: -

CDR3: CASSQDQGTGVGTEAFF
DNA: TGCGCCAGCAGCCAAGATCAAGGGACAGGGGTGGGCACTGAAGCTTTCTTT
J: TRBJ1-1
D: TRBD1
V: TRBV4-1
size: -

CDR3: CASSPGTDLWGYTF
DNA: TGTGCCAGCAGCCCTGGGACAGACCTCTGGGGCTACACCTTC
J: TRBJ1-2
D: TRBD1
V: TRBV7-2
size: once

CDR3: CASSSTGTGTYEQYF
DNA: TGCGCCAGCAGCTCGACCGGGACAGGGACCTACGAGCAGTACTTC
J: TRBJ2-7
D: TRBD1
V: TRBV5-1
size: -

CDR3: CASSFQRGRTGELFF
DNA: TGTGCCAGCAGCTTCCAGCGGGGGCGCACCGGGGAGCTGTTTTTT
J: TRBJ2-2
D: TRBD2
V: TRBV7-8
size: -

CDR3: CASSSYRSANEKLFF
DNA: TGTGCCAGCAGCTCATACAGGTCTGCTAATGAAAAACTGTTTTTT
J: TRBJ1-4
D: -
V: TRBV13
size: -

CDR3: CSVEDGLNEKLFF
DNA: TGCAGCGTTGAAGATGGCTTAAATGAAAAACTGTTTTTT
J: TRBJ1-4
D: -
V: TRBV29-1
size: -

CDR3: CSAGGEETQYF
DNA: TGCAGTGCAGGGGGGGAAGAGACCCAGTACTTC
J: TRBJ2-5
D: -
V: TRBV20-1
size: -

CDR3: CASSRGNRDEQYF
DNA: TGTGCCAGCTCACGGGGGAACAGGGACGAGCAGTACTTC
J: TRBJ2-7
D: -
V: TRBV18
size: once

CDR3: CASSPGTGPYNEQFF
DNA: TGCGCCAGCAGCCCCGGGACAGGACCCTACAATGAGCAGTTCTTC
J: TRBJ2-1
D: TRBD1
V: TRBV5-1
size: medium-sized

CDR3: CASRAGGFSTDTQYF
DNA: TGTGCCAGCAGAGCAGGGGGCTTTAGCACAGATACGCAGTATTTT
J: TRBJ2-3
D: TRBD1
V: TRBV6-4
size: -

CDR3: CASSLRSPGGLQETQYF
DNA: TGCGCCAGCAGCTTGAGGAGCCCAGGGGGCCTTCAAGAGACCCAGTACTTC
J: TRBJ2-5
D: TRBD1
V: TRBV5-1
size: -

CDR3: CASSLFLAGTSTDTQYF
DNA: TGTGCCAGCAGCTTATTCCTAGCGGGTACTAGCACAGATACGCAGTATTTT
J: TRBJ2-3
D: TRBD2
V: TRBV7-6
size: -

CDR3: CASSFVTGGNYGYTF
DNA: TGCGCCAGCAGCTTCGTCACAGGGGGTAACTATGGCTACACCTTC
J: TRBJ1-2
D: TRBD1
V: TRBV5-1
size: -

CDR3: CASSFGGAQGAYGYTF
DNA: TGTGCCAGCAGCTTCGGCGGGGCGCAGGGAGCCTATGGCTACACCTTC
J: TRBJ1-2
D: -
V: TRBV13
size: -

CDR3: CASSLWTGSTQETQYF
DNA: TGCGCCAGCAGCTTGTGGACAGGCTCGACCCAAGAGACCCAGTACTTC
J: TRBJ2-5
D: TRBD1
V: TRBV5-1
size: -

CDR3: CASSSITSSGVGGYEQYF
DNA: TGTGCCAGTAGCAGCATCACCTCTAGCGGTGTTGGGGGATACGAGCAGTACTTC
J: TRBJ2-7
D: TRBD2
V: TRBV19
size: -

CDR3: CASSMHLGTTRYEQYF
DNA: TGTGCCAGTAGTATGCACCTAGGGACAACCCGCTACGAGCAGTACTTC
J: TRBJ2-7
D: -
V: TRBV19
size: once

CDR3: CAWSSRPRRQADTQYF
DNA: TGTGCCTGGAGTTCACGGCCGCGCAGGCAGGCAGATACGCAGTATTTT
J: TRBJ2-3
D: -
V: TRBV30
size: -

CDR3: CASSLWSAAGSKNTEAFF
DNA: TGTGCCAGCAGTTTATGGAGTGCGGCAGGGTCAAAGAACACTGAAGCTTTCTTT
J: TRBJ1-1
D: -
V: TRBV27
size: -

CDR3: CASSLETAGTDNQPQHF
DNA: TGTGCCAGCAGCTTAGAAACCGCCGGGACAGACAATCAGCCCCAGCATTTT
J: TRBJ1-5
D: TRBD1
V: TRBV7-9
size: -

CDR3: CASGGQGASIGPQYEQYF
DNA: TGTGCCAGCGGCGGACAGGGGGCGAGTATCGGGCCTCAATACGAGCAGTACTTC
J: TRBJ2-7
D: TRBD1
V: TRBV2
size: -

CDR3: CASSSGLAGVSEQYF
DNA: TGTGCCAGCAGCTCGGGACTAGCGGGAGTTTCCGAGCAGTACTTC
J: TRBJ2-7
D: TRBD2
V: TRBV7-8
size: once

CDR3: CASSLGPGVGSRNEQFF
DNA: TGCGCCAGCAGCTTGGGACCGGGGGTAGGGAGTCGGAATGAGCAGTTCTTC
J: TRBJ2-1
D: -
V: TRBV5-1
size: -

CDR3: CASSQEPGRYEQYF
DNA: TGCGCCAGCAGCCAAGAGCCAGGGCGCTACGAGCAGTACTTC
J: TRBJ2-7
D: -
V: TRBV4-1
size: -

CDR3: CASRAGPSSYNEQFF
DNA: TGTGCCAGCAGGGCGGGTCCGAGCTCCTACAATGAGCAGTTCTTC
J: TRBJ2-1
D: -
V: TRBV5-6
size: -

CDR3: CASRGAGMNTEAFF
DNA: TGTGCCAGCAGGGGGGCAGGAATGAACACTGAAGCTTTCTTT
J: TRBJ1-1
D: -
V: TRBV6-1
size: -

CDR3: CASARGGIQEQYF
DNA: TGTGCCAGCGCGCGGGGGGGGATCCAGGAGCAGTACTTC
J: TRBJ2-7
D: TRBD2
V: TRBV6-1
size: -